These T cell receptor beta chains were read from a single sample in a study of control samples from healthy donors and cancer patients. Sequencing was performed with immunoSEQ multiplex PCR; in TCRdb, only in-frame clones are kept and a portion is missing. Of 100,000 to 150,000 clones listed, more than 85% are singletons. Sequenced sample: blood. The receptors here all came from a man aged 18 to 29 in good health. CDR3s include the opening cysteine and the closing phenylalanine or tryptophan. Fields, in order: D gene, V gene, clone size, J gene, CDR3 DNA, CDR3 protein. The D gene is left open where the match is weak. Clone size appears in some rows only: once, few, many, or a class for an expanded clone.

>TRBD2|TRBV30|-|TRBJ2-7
TGTGCCTGGACCAGACCGGGACTAGCGGGACTCTACGAGCAGTACTTC
CAWTRPGLAGLYEQYF
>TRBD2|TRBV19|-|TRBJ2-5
TGTGCCAGTAGGGTAACCGGGACTAGCGGGAGTAGCGAGACCCAGTACTTC
CASRVTGTSGSSETQYF
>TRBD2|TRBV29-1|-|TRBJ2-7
TGCAGCGTTGAAGCCGGGTTCTATAGCGGGAGGACTTCCTACGAGCAGTACTTC
CSVEAGFYSGRTSYEQYF
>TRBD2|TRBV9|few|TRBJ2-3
TGTGCCAGCAGCCCCCCACGTGAAGGGAGCGGGATGCTCTTT
CASSPPREGSGMLF
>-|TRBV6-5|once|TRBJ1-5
TGTGCCACCCCGGGGTTCGGCAATCAGCCCCAGCATTTT
CATPGFGNQPQHF
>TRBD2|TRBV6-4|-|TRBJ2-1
TGTGCCAGCAGTGACTTTAGCGGGAGTTCCTACAATGAGCAGTTCTTC
CASSDFSGSSYNEQFF
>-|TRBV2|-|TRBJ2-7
TGTGCCAGCAGTGAAGGGGTGGCCGCCTACGAGCAGTACTTC
CASSEGVAAYEQYF
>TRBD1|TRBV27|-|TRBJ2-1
TGTGCCAGCAGTTTATTGCAGGGGGTATGGAATGAGCAGTTCTTC
CASSLLQGVWNEQFF
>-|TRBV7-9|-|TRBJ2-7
TGTGCCAGCAGCTTGGGCCCCGAGCAGTACTTC
CASSLGPEQYF
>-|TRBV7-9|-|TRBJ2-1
TGTGCCAGCAGCACGGGACTTCAAAATGAGCAGTTCTTC
CASSTGLQNEQFF
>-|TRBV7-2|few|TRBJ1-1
TGTGCCAGCAGCTTACAGGGCGGGAACACTGAAGCTTTCTTT
CASSLQGGNTEAFF
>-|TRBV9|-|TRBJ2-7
TGTGCCAGCAGCGTAGAGGCGAGAACGGGGATCGAGCAGTACTTC
CASSVEARTGIEQYF
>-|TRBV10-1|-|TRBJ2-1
TGCGCCAGCAGGGGGAACAGACCCCTGAGTTACAATGAGCAGTTCTTC
CASRGNRPLSYNEQFF
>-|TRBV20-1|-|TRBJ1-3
TGCAGTGCTAGTACACGATCTTTGGTAGGGGTAGCTGGAAACACCATATATTTT
CSASTRSLVGVAGNTIYF
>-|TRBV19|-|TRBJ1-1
TGTGCCAGTAGTATAGTGTGGGACACTGAAGCTTTCTTT
CASSIVWDTEAFF
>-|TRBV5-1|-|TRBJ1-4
TGCGCCAGCAGCCCGACGGGACCCTCTAATGAAAAACTGTTTTTT
CASSPTGPSNEKLFF